This TCR beta chain was profiled in a study of naive and memory T cell subsets. A note on this clonotype: Its antigen is unknown.

The study, taken as a whole, reports: Each distinct alpha or beta sequence counts as one clonotype. Possibly reflecting memory cells re-expressing CD45RA, a few larger clonotypes occurred in naive repertoires, especially CD8.

The beta constant-region primer was an equimolar mix of two oligonucleotides covering TRBC1 and TRBC2. Ligated cDNA was amplified by four rounds of PCR with nested alpha and beta constant-region primers and SP2. MiXCR, applied by TCRdb to the UMI-ligation and nested PCR reads, yields one record per CDR3 protein. This table has 150,000 or so distinct CDR3 sequences, about 20% appearing once. Four subsets defined by CD45RA and CD27 were sorted after CD3, CD4, CD8 and live/dead staining. V dropped 5 bases and J dropped 4 bases, with 22 bases sitting between them. CDR1 is SGHVS and CDR2 is FNYEAQ in the germline V gene. The CDR3 extends over 17 amino acids.

This TCR was recovered from a human donor in good health. Sequenced: naive CD4+ T cells from blood. The J gene is TRBJ2-3, the V gene TRBV7-6; D gene ambiguous. Here the CDR3 DNA reads TGTGCCAGCAGCCCCCAGCCCCACGTGTATAGGGCAGATACGCAGTATTTT. Amino acid sequence: CASSPQPHVYRADTQYF.